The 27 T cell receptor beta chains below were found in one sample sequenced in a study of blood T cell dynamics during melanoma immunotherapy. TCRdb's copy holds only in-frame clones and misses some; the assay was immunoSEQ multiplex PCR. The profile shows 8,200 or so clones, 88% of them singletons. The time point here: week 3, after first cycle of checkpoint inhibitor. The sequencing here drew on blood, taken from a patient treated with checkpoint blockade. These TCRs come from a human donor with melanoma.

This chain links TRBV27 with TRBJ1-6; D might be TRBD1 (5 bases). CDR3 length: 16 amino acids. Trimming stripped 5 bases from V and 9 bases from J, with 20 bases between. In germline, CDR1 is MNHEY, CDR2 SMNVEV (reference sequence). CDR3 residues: CASSPATGGAISPLHF. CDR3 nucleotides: TGTGCCAGCAGTCCTGCCACAGGAGGGGCAATTTCACCCCTCCACTTT.

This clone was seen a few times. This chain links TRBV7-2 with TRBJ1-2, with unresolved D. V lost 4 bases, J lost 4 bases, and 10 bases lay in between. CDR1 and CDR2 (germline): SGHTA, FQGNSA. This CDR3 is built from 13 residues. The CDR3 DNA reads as TGTGCCAGCAGCTCCTCCCAAATCTATGGCTACACCTTC. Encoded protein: CASSSSQIYGYTF.

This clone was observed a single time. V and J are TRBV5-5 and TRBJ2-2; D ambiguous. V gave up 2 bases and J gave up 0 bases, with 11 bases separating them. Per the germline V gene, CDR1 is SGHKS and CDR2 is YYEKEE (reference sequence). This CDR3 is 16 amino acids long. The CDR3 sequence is CASSLRLGTNTGELFF. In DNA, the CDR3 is TGTGCCAGCAGCTTAAGGTTGGGGACGAACACCGGGGAGCTGTTTTTT.

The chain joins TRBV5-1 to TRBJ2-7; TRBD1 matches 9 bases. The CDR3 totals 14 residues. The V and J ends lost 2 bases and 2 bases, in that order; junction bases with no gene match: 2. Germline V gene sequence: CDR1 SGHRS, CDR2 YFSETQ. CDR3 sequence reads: CASSLGTGTYEQYF. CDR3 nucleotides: TGCGCCAGCAGCTTAGGGACAGGGACCTACGAGCAGTACTTC.

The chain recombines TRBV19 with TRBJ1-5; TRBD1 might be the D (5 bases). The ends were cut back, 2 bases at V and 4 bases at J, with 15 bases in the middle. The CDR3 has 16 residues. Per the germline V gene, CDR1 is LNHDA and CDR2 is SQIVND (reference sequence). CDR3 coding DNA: TGTGCCAGTAGTATACTGCAAGGCAGGGTTAATCAGCCCCAGCATTTT. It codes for CASSILQGRVNQPQHF.

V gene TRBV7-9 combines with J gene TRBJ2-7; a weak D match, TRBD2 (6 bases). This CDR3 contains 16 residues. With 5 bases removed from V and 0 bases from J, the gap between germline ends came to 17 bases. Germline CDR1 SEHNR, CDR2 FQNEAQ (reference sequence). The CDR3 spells CASSQDGTPLSYEQYF. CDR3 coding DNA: TGTGCCAGCAGCCAGGACGGGACTCCCCTCTCCTACGAGCAGTACTTC.

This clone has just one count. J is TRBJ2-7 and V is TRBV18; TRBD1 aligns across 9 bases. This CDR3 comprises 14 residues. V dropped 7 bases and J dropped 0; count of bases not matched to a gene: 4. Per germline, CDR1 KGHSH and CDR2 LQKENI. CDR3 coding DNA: TGTGCCAGCTTAGCGGACAGGGGCTCCTACGAGCAGTACTTC. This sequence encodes CASLADRGSYEQYF. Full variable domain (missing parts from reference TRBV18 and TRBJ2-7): NAGVMQNPRHLVRRRGQEARLRCSPMKGHSHVYWYRQLPEEGLKFMVYLQKENIIDESGMPKERFSAEFPKEGPSILRIQQVVRGDSAAYFCASLADRGSYEQYFGPGTRLTVT.

CDR3 sequence reads: CASSYGTKAEAFF. CDR3 bases: TGTGCCAGCAGCTATGGGACGAAAGCTGAAGCTTTCTTT. The rearrangement uses TRBV6-5 and TRBJ1-1, with a tentative D call TRBD1 (5 bases). The CDR3 has 13 amino acids. V dropped 6 bases and J dropped 6 bases, with 14 bases sitting between them. In germline, CDR1 is MNHEY, CDR2 SVGAGI.

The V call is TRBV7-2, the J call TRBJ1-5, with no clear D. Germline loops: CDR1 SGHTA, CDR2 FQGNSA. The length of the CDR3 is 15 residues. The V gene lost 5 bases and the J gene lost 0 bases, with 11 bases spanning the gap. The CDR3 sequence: CASSPTIPSNQPQHF. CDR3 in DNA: TGTGCCAGCAGCCCCACGATCCCTAGCAATCAGCCCCAGCATTTT.

CDR3 sequence: CASSLVALAGVVTGELFF. The DNA for the CDR3 is TGTGCCAGCAGCTTGGTCGCGCTAGCGGGAGTAGTTACCGGGGAGCTGTTTTTT. J is TRBJ2-2 and V is TRBV5-6, with 10 bases identical to TRBD2. CDR1 is SGHDT, CDR2 YYEEEE, per germline. The V gene end was trimmed by 0 bases and the J gene end by 5 bases; junction bases not matched to a gene: 10. The CDR3 has 18 amino acids.

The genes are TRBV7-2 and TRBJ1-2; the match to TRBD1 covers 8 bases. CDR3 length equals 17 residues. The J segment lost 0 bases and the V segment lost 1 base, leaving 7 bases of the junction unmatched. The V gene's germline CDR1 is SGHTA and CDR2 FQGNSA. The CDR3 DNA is TGTGCCAGCAGCTTAGTCGGGGACAGGTGGACTAACTATGGCTACACCTTC. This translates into CASSLVGDRWTNYGYTF. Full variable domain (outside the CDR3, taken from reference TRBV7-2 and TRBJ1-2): GAGVSQSPSNKVTEKGKDVELRCDPISGHTALYWYRQSLGQGLEFLIYFQGNSAPDKSGLPSDRFSAERTGGSVSTLTIQRTQQEDSAVYLCASSLVGDRWTNYGYTFGSGTRLTVV.

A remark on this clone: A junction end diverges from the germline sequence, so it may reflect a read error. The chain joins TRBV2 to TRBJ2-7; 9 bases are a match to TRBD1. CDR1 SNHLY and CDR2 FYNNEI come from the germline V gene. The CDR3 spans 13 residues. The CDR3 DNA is TGTACCAGCAGGGACAGGGACCTCTACGAGCAGTACTTC. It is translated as CTSRDRDLYEQYF.

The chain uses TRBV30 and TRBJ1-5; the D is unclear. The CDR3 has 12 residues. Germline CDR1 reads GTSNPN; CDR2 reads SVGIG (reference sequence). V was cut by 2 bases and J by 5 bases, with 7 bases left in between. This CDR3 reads CAWSIGDQPQHF. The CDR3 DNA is TGTGCCTGGAGTATCGGGGATCAGCCCCAGCATTTT.

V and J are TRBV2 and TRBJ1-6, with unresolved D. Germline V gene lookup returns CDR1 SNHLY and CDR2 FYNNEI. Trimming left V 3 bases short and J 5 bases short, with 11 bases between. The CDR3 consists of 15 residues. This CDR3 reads CASSESQPHNSPLHF. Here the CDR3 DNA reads TGTGCCAGCAGTGAGTCCCAGCCCCATAATTCACCCCTCCACTTT.

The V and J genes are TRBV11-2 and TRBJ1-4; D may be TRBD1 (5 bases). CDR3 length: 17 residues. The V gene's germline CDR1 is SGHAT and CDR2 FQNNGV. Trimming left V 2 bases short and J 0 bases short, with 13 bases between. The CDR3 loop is CASSLLGGVATNEKLFF. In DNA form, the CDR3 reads TGTGCCAGCAGCTTATTGGGGGGGGTCGCAACTAATGAAAAACTGTTTTTT.

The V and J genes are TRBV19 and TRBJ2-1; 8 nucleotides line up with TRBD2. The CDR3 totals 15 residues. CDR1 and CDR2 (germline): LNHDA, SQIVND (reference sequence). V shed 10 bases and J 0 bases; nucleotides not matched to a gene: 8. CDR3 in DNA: TGTGCCACGCAACCCGGGACTAGCTCCTACAATGAGCAGTTCTTC. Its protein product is CATQPGTSSYNEQFF.

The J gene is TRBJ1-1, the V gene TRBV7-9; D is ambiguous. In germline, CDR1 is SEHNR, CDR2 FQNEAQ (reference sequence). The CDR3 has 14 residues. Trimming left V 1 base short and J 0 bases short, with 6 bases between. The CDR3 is CASSLGEMNTEAFF. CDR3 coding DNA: TGTGCCAGCAGCTTAGGCGAAATGAACACTGAAGCTTTCTTT.

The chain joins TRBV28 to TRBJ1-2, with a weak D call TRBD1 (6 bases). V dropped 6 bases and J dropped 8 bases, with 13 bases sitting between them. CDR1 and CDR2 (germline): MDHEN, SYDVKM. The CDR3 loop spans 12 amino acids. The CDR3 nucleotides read TGTGCCAGCAGCCCCGGGGGCCGAGGCTACACCTTC. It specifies CASSPGGRGYTF.

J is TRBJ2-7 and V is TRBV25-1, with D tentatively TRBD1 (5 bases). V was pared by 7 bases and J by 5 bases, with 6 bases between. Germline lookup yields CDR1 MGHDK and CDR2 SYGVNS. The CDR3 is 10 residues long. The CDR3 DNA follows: TGTGCCAGCAAAGGGGACGAGCAGTACTTC. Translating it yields CASKGDEQYF.

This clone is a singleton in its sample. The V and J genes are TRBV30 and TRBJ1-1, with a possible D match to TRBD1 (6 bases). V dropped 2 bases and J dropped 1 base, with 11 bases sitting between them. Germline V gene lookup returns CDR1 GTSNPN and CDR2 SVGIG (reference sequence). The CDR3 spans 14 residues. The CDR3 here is CAWSLGHSNTEAFF. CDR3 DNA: TGTGCCTGGAGTCTGGGACATTCGAACACTGAAGCTTTCTTT.

CDR3 bases: TGCAGCGTTGTCTTCGGGAACACTGAAGCTTTCTTT. Amino acid sequence: CSVVFGNTEAFF. The chain couples TRBV29-1 to TRBJ1-1; D gene uncertain. Germline-derived CDR1 and CDR2 are SQVTM and ANQGSEA. Trimming pared 4 bases from V and 1 base from J, leaving 7 bases between. The CDR3 consists of 12 residues. The whole variable domain, filled in from reference TRBV29-1 and TRBJ1-1, reads SAVISQKPSRDICQRGTSLTIQCQVDSQVTMMFWYRQQPGQSLTLIATANQGSEATYESGFVIDKFPISRPNLTFSTLTVSNMSPEDSSIYLCSVVFGNTEAFFGQGTRLTVV.

The CDR3 region is CSVRGNYEQYF. The CDR3 nucleotides are TGCAGTGTGAGGGGGAACTACGAGCAGTACTTC. The chain combines TRBV20-1 with TRBJ2-5; D is possibly TRBD1 (6 bases). Judging by the DNA end, TRBJ2-7 fits better; the J call may be wrong. The CDR3 extends over 11 amino acids. Germline assignment: CDR1 DFQATT and CDR2 SNEGSKA (reference sequence).

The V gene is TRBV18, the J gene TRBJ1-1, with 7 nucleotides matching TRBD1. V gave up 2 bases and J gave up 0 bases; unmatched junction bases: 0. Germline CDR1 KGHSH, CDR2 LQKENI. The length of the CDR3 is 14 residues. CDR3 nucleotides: TGTGCCAGCTCACCAGGGACAGTGAACACTGAAGCTTTCTTT. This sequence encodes CASSPGTVNTEAFF.

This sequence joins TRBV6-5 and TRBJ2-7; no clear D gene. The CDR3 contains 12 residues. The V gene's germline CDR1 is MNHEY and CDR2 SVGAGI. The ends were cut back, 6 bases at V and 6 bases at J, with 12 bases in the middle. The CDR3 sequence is CASRRPYGEQYF. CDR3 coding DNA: TGTGCCAGCAGACGCCCGTACGGCGAGCAGTACTTC.

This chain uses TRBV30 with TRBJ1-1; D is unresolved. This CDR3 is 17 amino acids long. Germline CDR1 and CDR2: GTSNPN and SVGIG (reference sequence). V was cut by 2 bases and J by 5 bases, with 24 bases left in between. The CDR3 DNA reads TGTGCCTGGAGTCAATCGAGAACGGGCCTCTCGGAGACTGAAGCTTTCTTT. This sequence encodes CAWSQSRTGLSETEAFF.

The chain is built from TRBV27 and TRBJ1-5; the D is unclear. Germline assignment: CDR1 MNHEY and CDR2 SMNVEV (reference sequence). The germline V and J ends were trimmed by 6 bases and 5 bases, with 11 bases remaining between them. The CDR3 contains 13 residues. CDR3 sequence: CASRRRVYQPQHF. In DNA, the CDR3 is TGTGCCAGCAGACGACGGGTTTATCAGCCCCAGCATTTT.

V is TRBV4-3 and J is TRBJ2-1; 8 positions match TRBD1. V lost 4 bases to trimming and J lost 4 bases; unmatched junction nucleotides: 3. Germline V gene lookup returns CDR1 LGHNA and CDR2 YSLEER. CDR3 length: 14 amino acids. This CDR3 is CASSRGQGYNEQFF. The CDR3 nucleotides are TGCGCCAGCAGCCGAGGACAGGGATACAATGAGCAGTTCTTC.